This T cell receptor beta chain was identified during a study of metastatic and nonmetastatic thyroid tumors. Turning to the study itself: Patients with malignant and benign thyroid disease provided blood and tumor or nodule tissue, whose repertoires were compared. Study outcomes and limitations: Malignant thyroid tumors reportedly exceeded benign nodules significantly in TCR beta diversity, with the difference appearing in blood and tumor.

Each patient came to thyroid surgery without any prior treatment (of any kind). The CDR3 extends over 13 amino acids. Trimming pared 6 bases from V and 1 base from J, leaving 9 bases between. Germline V gives CDR1 MNHNS, CDR2 SASEGT. This clone was observed at least ten times. Antigen: not known. Other DNA sequences within the sample encode an identical CDR3. Per the study methods: In papillary thyroid cancer, a distant-metastasis classifier was built using CDR3 differences across clinicopathological groups. TCRdb ran MiXCR on the PCR reads. Here the V and J calls rest on TCRdb's processing, not on the authors' analysis. The sample has about 59,000 clones, around 15% seen once.

The source material was blood. The V gene is TRBV6-1, the J gene TRBJ1-1; D may be TRBD1 (5 bases). This clonotype was obtained from a male donor with papillary thyroid cancer or a benign thyroid nodule (not recorded which). Some clones in this sample may be carry-over from other donors' samples. CDR3 in DNA: TGTGCCAGCAGGGACATGCGGAACACTGAAGCTTTCTTT. Translating gives CASRDMRNTEAFF.